The 14 T cell receptor beta chains presented below share a single source sample, sequenced in a study of PD-L1 blockade in urothelial cancer. Noted time point: peripheral blood 6 weeks after treatment start. Here immunoSEQ multiplex PCR was the method, and the copy in TCRdb shows in-frame clones only, minus some. The table has 40,000 to 55,000 clones, approximately 84% seen once. Specimen: PBMCs, collected around atezolizumab (anti-PD-L1) treatment. These receptors all come from a man aged 55 to 70 with urothelial cancer.

This sequence joins TRBV15 and TRBJ2-7; TRBD2 might be the D (6 bases). V gave up 0 bases and J gave up 12 bases, with 15 bases separating them. The CDR3 has 13 amino acids. The germline gives CDR1 LNHNV, CDR2 YYDKDF (reference sequence). The CDR3 DNA sequence: TGTGCCACCAGCAGAGATATCCGGGACTTTCGGTACTTC. As protein: CATSRDIRDFRYF.

This chain uses TRBV9 with TRBJ2-5; the match to TRBD2 covers 11 bases. Germline V gene sequence: CDR1 SGDLS, CDR2 YYNGEE. Trimming cost V 0 bases and J 9 bases; bases outside gene matches: 10. The CDR3 is 16 amino acids. CDR3 loop: CASSVESSGGSWAQYF. Here the CDR3 DNA reads TGTGCCAGCAGCGTAGAGTCTAGCGGGGGGTCTTGGGCCCAGTACTTC.

This chain uses TRBV6-5 with TRBJ2-7, with a possible D match to TRBD2 (7 bases). Germline V lookup: CDR1 MNHEY, CDR2 SVGAGI. This CDR3 comprises 16 residues. Deletions cut 0 bases from V and 2 bases from J, with 14 bases between. CDR3 coding DNA: TGTGCCAGCAGTTACTCACCGGGGGGCCCCCCCTACGAGCAGTACTTC. It codes for CASSYSPGGPPYEQYF.

The V call is TRBV6-5, the J call TRBJ1-1, with a weak D call TRBD1 (6 bases). The germline V and J ends were trimmed by 4 bases and 4 bases, with 13 bases remaining between them. Germline assignment: CDR1 MNHEY and CDR2 SVGAGI. The CDR3 is 14 amino acids. CDR3 loop: CASSFQGSGTEAFF. The CDR3 DNA follows: TGTGCCAGCAGTTTTCAGGGGTCAGGCACTGAAGCTTTCTTT.

V usage is TRBV7-3 and J usage is TRBJ2-1; 13 bases are a match to TRBD2. The germline V gene has CDR1 SGHTA and CDR2 FQGTGA. This CDR3 comprises 18 residues. V was clipped by 5 bases and J by 10 bases; unmatched bases: 17. As DNA, the CDR3 is TGTGCCAGCAGCCCGGGACTAGCGGGACTTACTCCTACAATGGAGCAGTTCTTC. Its translation is CASSPGLAGLTPTMEQFF.

CDR3 coding DNA: TGCAGCGTCGCTAGCGGGGGCACAGATACGCAGTATTTT. Protein product: CSVASGGTDTQYF. The V gene is TRBV29-1, the J gene TRBJ2-3, with 9 bases identical to TRBD2. The CDR3 loop spans 13 amino acids. Germline values: CDR1 SQVTM, CDR2 ANQGSEA. The J segment lost 1 base and the V segment lost 6 bases, leaving 2 bases of the junction unmatched.

This clone has only one observation. This chain joins TRBV2 and TRBJ2-1; 15 bases are shared with TRBD2. Germline CDR1 SNHLY, CDR2 FYNNEI. The CDR3 is made up of 16 amino acids. The ends lost 6 bases at V and 7 bases at J; junction bases unmatched: 7. The CDR3 DNA reads TGTGCCAGCAGACTCGGACTAGCGGGGGGGATAAATGAGCAGTTCTTC. Encoded protein: CASRLGLAGGINEQFF.

The V call is TRBV11-3, the J call TRBJ2-3; 9 bases are shared with TRBD2. The CDR3 covers 16 residues. CDR1 is SGHNT, CDR2 YENEEA, per germline. V dropped 5 bases and J dropped 3; count of bases not matched to a gene: 9. The CDR3 loop is CASSPGAGGSTDTQYF. The DNA of the CDR3 is TGTGCCAGCAGCCCCGGAGCGGGGGGATCGACAGATACGCAGTATTTT.

This CDR3 is CASSSRTGGNYGYTF. DNA of the CDR3: TGTGCCAGCAGTTCTAGGACAGGGGGCAACTATGGCTACACCTTC. The chain carries TRBV6-1 and TRBJ1-2, with TRBD1 identical over 11 bases. The CDR3 consists of 15 residues. CDR1 MNHNS and CDR2 SASEGT come from the germline V gene. J was trimmed by 2 bases and V by 5 bases; bases with no gene match: 4.

The chain employs TRBV27 and TRBJ2-3; perhaps TRBD2 as D (5 bases). V lost 1 base to trimming and J lost 5 bases, with 13 bases between them. CDR1 and CDR2 from the germline V gene are MNHEY and SMNVEV (reference sequence). The CDR3 runs to 15 residues. The CDR3 coding sequence is TGTGCCAGCAGTTTATGGGGTGGTGAGGGAGATACGCAGTATTTT. The encoded protein is CASSLWGGEGDTQYF.

V gene TRBV11-2 combines with J gene TRBJ2-4; D unresolved. Germline V gene lookup returns CDR1 SGHAT and CDR2 FQNNGV. V was trimmed by 5 bases and J by 1 base, leaving 9 bases between them. CDR3 length: 14 amino acids. The CDR3 DNA follows: TGTGCCAGCAGCGGCCCCAGGGCCAAAAACATTCAGTACTTC. Amino acids: CASSGPRAKNIQYF. The whole variable domain, filled in from reference TRBV11-2 and TRBJ2-4, reads EAGVAQSPRYKIIEKRQSVAFWCNPISGHATLYWYQQILGQGPKLLIQFQNNGVVDDSQLPKDRFSAERLKGVDSTLKIQPAKLEDSAVYLCASSGPRAKNIQYFGAGTRLSVL.

This sequence joins TRBV5-8 and TRBJ2-2; perhaps TRBD1 as D (6 bases). The CDR3 has 15 amino acids. Trimming removed 0 bases at V and 5 bases at J, with 11 bases between. Germline V gene sequence: CDR1 SGHTS, CDR2 YDEGEE. CDR3: CASSLVWTATGELFF. CDR3 coding DNA: TGTGCCAGCAGCTTGGTGTGGACAGCTACCGGGGAGCTGTTTTTT.

The chain employs TRBV28 and TRBJ2-5; 7 bases map to TRBD2. After removal of 3 bases from V and 3 bases from J, the junction contained 13 bases not matched to a gene. This CDR3 spans 17 amino acids. Germline V CDR1 and CDR2: MDHEN, SYDVKM. CDR3 in amino acids: CASSLGLGRGFKETQYF. CDR3 in DNA: TGTGCCAGCAGTTTGGGGTTGGGGCGGGGGTTTAAAGAGACCCAGTACTTC.

The rearrangement uses TRBV30 and TRBJ1-1; possible D gene TRBD1, 5 bases. CDR1 is GTSNPN and CDR2 is SVGIG in the germline V gene (reference sequence). The CDR3 runs 13 residues. V was shortened by 8 bases and J by 7 bases, with 20 bases between the two germline ends. The CDR3 DNA sequence: TGTGCCGGGGGGAAGGTGAGGACATATGAAGCTTTCTTT. Amino acid sequence: CAGGKVRTYEAFF.